Below are 7 T cell receptor beta chains sequenced from a single sample in a study of blood T cell repertoires in COVID-19. Clones were read by immunoSEQ multiplex PCR, and TCRdb kept only the in-frame ones, dropping some. The sample holds 140,000 to 150,000 clones; about 85% are singletons and the top ten take more than 2%. What was sequenced was peripheral blood. These TCRs come from a human donor with COVID-19, enrolled during active disease. The donor label of this sample is uncertain.

The J gene is TRBJ2-5, the V gene TRBV5-6, with 12 bases identical to TRBD1. The CDR3 runs 15 residues. Germline CDR1 reads SGHDT; CDR2 reads YYEEEE. The V and J ends lost 2 bases and 6 bases, in that order; junction bases with no gene match: 5. In nucleotides, the CDR3 is TGTGCCAGCAGCTTTGGGACAGGGGGCGCTCAGACCCAGTACTTC. Protein sequence: CASSFGTGGAQTQYF. Full variable domain (missing parts from reference TRBV5-6 and TRBJ2-5): DAGVTQSPTHLIKTRGQQVTLRCSPKSGHDTVSWYQQALGQGPQFIFQYYEEEERQRGNFPDRFSGHQFPNYSSELNVNALLLGDSALYLCASSFGTGGAQTQYFGPGTRLLVL.

The genes are TRBV5-4 and TRBJ2-2, with a weak D call TRBD2 (7 bases). The V gene's germline CDR1 is SGHNT and CDR2 YYREEE (reference sequence). Trimming took 5 bases from V and 2 from J, leaving 16 bases between them. This CDR3 region has 16 residues. CDR3 coding DNA: TGTGCCAGCAGTAGTCCGGGGGGCCGAAACACCGGGGAGCTGTTTTTT. Protein sequence: CASSSPGGRNTGELFF.

The chain combines TRBV5-1 with TRBJ2-1, with 15 positions matching TRBD2. Germline V lookup: CDR1 SGHRS, CDR2 YFSETQ. The CDR3 spans 15 residues. The V segment lost 1 base and the J segment 14 bases; nucleotides outside the gene matches: 7. The CDR3 sequence: CASSLPGLAGGREFF. The CDR3 region has the DNA TGCGCCAGCAGCTTGCCGGGACTAGCGGGAGGTCGGGAGTTCTTC. The variable domain in full, with the rest retrieved from reference TRBV5-1 and TRBJ2-1, is KAGVTQTPRYLIKTRGQQVTLSCSPISGHRSVSWYQQTPGQGLQFLFEYFSETQRNKGNFPGRFSGRQFSNSRSEMNVSTLELGDSALYLCASSLPGLAGGREFFGPGTRLTVL.

CDR3 residues: CASSLSKTDSYSNQPQHF. CDR3 in DNA: TGTGCCAGCAGCTTATCCAAGACGGACAGCTATAGCAATCAGCCCCAGCATTTT. The genes are TRBV7-8 and TRBJ1-5; possibly TRBD1 for D (6 bases). CDR3 size: 18 residues. Germline loops: CDR1 SGHVS, CDR2 FQNEAQ. V lost 2 bases and J 0 bases, leaving 17 bases between the germline ends.

The chain recombines TRBV18 with TRBJ1-1; weak D call: TRBD1 (5 bases). Deletions cut 4 bases from V and 4 bases from J, with 13 bases between. The germline V gene encodes CDR1 KGHSH and CDR2 LQKENI. This CDR3 is built from 14 residues. The CDR3 region has the DNA TGTGCCAGCTCACGTTTACAGGAATTCACTGAAGCTTTCTTT. This codes for CASSRLQEFTEAFF.

In its sample, this clone was seen once. J is TRBJ2-3 and V is TRBV5-6; TRBD2 aligns across 13 bases. CDR3 length: 18 residues. J lost 0 bases, V lost 1 base, and 5 bases had no gene match. Germline assignment: CDR1 SGHDT and CDR2 YYEEEE. The CDR3 is CASSLRTSGGGSTDTQYF. The CDR3 bases are TGTGCCAGCAGCTTGCGCACTAGCGGGGGGGGAAGCACAGATACGCAGTATTTT.

V is TRBV18 and J is TRBJ1-3; 9 bases align to TRBD1. CDR3 length equals 18 residues. Losses at the gene ends were 5 bases for V and 1 base for J; bases not matched to a gene: 12. Germline V gene lookup returns CDR1 KGHSH and CDR2 LQKENI. The CDR3 is CASSTSGTGIGSGNTIYF. The CDR3 coding sequence is TGTGCCAGCTCAACCTCCGGGACAGGGATAGGATCTGGAAACACCATATATTTT.